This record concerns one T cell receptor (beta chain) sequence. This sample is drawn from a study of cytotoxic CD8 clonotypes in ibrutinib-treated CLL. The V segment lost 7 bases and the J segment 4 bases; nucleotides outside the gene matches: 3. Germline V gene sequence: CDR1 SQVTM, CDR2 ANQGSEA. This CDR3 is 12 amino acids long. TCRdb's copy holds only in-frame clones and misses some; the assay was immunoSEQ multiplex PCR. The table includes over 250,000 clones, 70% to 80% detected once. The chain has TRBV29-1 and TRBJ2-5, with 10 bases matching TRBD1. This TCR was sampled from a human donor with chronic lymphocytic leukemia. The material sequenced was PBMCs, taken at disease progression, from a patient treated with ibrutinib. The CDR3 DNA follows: TGCAGCGGGGGGACAGGGGTAGAGACCCAGTACTTC. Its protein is CSGGTGVETQYF.